The 25 T cell receptor beta chains below come from one sample, sequenced in a study of T-cell memory formation after mild COVID-19. TCRdb re-derived calls from the 5' RACE reads in MiXCR, one entry per CDR3 protein. Of 350,000 to 450,000 distinct CDR3 sequences listed, 20% are singletons. Sequenced sample: PBMCs or a T cell subset sorted from them (not recorded which). The receptors originated from an adult woman who had mild COVID-19 (a few samples of this study predate the infection). Cell type and time point are not known.

This clonotype was detected only a few times. The chain joins TRBV2 to TRBJ2-1, with unresolved D. This CDR3 has 15 residues. The V and J ends lost 6 bases and 2 bases respectively, with 14 bases between them. Germline V gene sequence: CDR1 SNHLY, CDR2 FYNNEI. CDR3 protein: CASRRSQSAYNEQFF. CDR3 nucleotides: TGTGCCAGCAGGAGGAGTCAGAGTGCCTACAATGAGCAGTTCTTC.

The rearrangement links TRBV5-1 to TRBJ1-4; 7 bases are a match to TRBD1. This CDR3 region has 13 residues. Germline lookup yields CDR1 SGHRS and CDR2 YFSETQ. Trimming at V came to 3 bases and at J to 8 bases, leaving 4 bases not matched to a gene. The CDR3 nucleotides read TGCGCCAGCAGCTACCTGGGACAGGAAAAACTGTTTTTT. The encoded protein is CASSYLGQEKLFF.

This clonotype was found a few times. This chain connects TRBV7-2 to TRBJ2-3, with D tentatively TRBD2 (5 bases). Germline V lookup: CDR1 SGHTA, CDR2 FQGNSA. The CDR3 length is 16 residues. Trimming removed 1 base at V and 2 bases at J, with 13 bases between. The CDR3 is CASSLGSGLSTDTQYF. The CDR3 nucleotides are TGTGCCAGCAGCTTAGGCAGTGGACTGTCCACAGATACGCAGTATTTT.

The chain has TRBV5-1 and TRBJ1-1; D is unclear. This CDR3 has 12 residues. Trimming stripped 5 bases from V and 4 bases from J, with 9 bases between. The germline V gene has CDR1 SGHRS and CDR2 YFSETQ. CDR3 in DNA: TGCGCCAGCAGAGAACAGTTCACTGAAGCTTTCTTT. As protein: CASREQFTEAFF. The entire variable domain, with the rest obtained from reference TRBV5-1 and TRBJ1-1, is as follows: KAGVTQTPRYLIKTRGQQVTLSCSPISGHRSVSWYQQTPGQGLQFLFEYFSETQRNKGNFPGRFSGRQFSNSRSEMNVSTLELGDSALYLCASREQFTEAFFGQGTRLTVV.

This chain connects TRBV5-5 to TRBJ1-5; no clear D. V was cut by 1 base and J by 9 bases, with 17 bases left in between. Germline CDR1 is SGHKS and CDR2 is YYEKEE (reference sequence). This CDR3 has 15 residues. The DNA for the CDR3 is TGTGCCAGCAGCTTGTGGGATGAAGGGAATGGGCCCCAGCATTTT. It translates to CASSLWDEGNGPQHF. Full variable domain (remainder filled in from reference TRBV5-5 and TRBJ1-5): DAGVTQSPTHLIKTRGQQVTLRCSPISGHKSVSWYQQVLGQGPQFIFQYYEKEERGRGNFPDRFSARQFPNYSSELNVNALLLGDSALYLCASSLWDEGNGPQHFGDGTRLSIL.

The DNA for the CDR3 is TGTGCCAGCAGTGGAGGGAAGGTCACAGATACGCAGTATTTT. This encodes CASSGGKVTDTQYF. The chain has TRBV7-3 and TRBJ2-3; D perhaps matches TRBD2 (6 bases). V dropped 6 bases and J dropped 2 bases, with 12 bases sitting between them. Germline assignment: CDR1 SGHTA and CDR2 FQGTGA. The CDR3 sequence is 14 residues long.

This clonotype showed up just a few times. As DNA, the CDR3 is TGCAGCGTTGAAAGACATTCCTACGAGCAGTACTTC. It is translated as CSVERHSYEQYF. The chain carries TRBV29-1 and TRBJ2-7, with D uncertain. Deletions cut 2 bases from V and 1 base from J, with 6 bases between. The CDR3 covers 12 residues. The germline V gene encodes CDR1 SQVTM and CDR2 ANQGSEA.

This clonotype has more than one count but fewer than ten. CDR3 DNA sequence: TGTGCCAGCAGCTGGTGGGGGCCACTCACAGATACGCAGTATTTT. This gives the protein CASSWWGPLTDTQYF. The V and J genes are TRBV11-2 and TRBJ2-3, with a possible D match to TRBD1 (6 bases). The CDR3 covers 15 residues. V lost 4 bases, J lost 2 bases, and 13 bases lay in between. CDR1 is SGHAT, CDR2 FQNNGV, per germline.

The chain recombines TRBV20-1 with TRBJ1-5; D remains ambiguous. The CDR3 consists of 16 residues. Trimming left V 0 bases short and J 4 bases short, with 16 bases between. CDR1 DFQATT and CDR2 SNEGSKA come from the germline V gene (reference sequence). This CDR3 reads CSAREMMSGVNQPQHF. CDR3 sequence (DNA): TGCAGTGCTAGAGAGATGATGTCCGGAGTAAATCAGCCCCAGCATTTT.

The chain carries TRBV7-8 and TRBJ2-3, with D possibly called TRBD1 or TRBD2 (5 bases each). The CDR3 contains 14 residues. Germline V lookup: CDR1 SGHVS, CDR2 FQNEAQ. V lost 5 bases, J lost 5 bases, and 14 bases lay in between. CDR3 residues: CASSPGAALDTQYF. CDR3 DNA sequence: TGTGCCAGCAGCCCCGGGGCGGCCTTAGATACGCAGTATTTT.

The rearrangement uses TRBV2 and TRBJ2-1, with 8 nucleotides matching TRBD2. The V and J ends lost 8 bases and 9 bases, in that order; junction bases with no gene match: 9. This CDR3 has 13 amino acids. Germline CDR1 reads SNHLY; CDR2 reads FYNNEI. CDR3 coding DNA: TGTGCCAGCGGGGAGCGGGGGAGCGTTGAGCAGTTCTTC. It translates to CASGERGSVEQFF.

The chain links TRBV11-2 to TRBJ2-1, with a possible D match to TRBD2 (5 bases). The V gene's germline CDR1 is SGHAT and CDR2 FQNNGV. The V end lost 3 bases, the J end lost 3 bases, and 21 bases lay between the germline ends. This CDR3 is built from 18 residues. The CDR3 coding sequence is TGTGCCAGCAGCTTCCCCCTTGGAGCGGCCATCCGCTACAATGAGCAGTTCTTC. Translated: CASSFPLGAAIRYNEQFF.

The table lists this clonotype with a few counts. The V gene is TRBV7-9, the J gene TRBJ1-2; 12 bases are a match to TRBD1. The V gene's germline CDR1 is SEHNR and CDR2 FQNEAQ (reference sequence). The J segment lost 7 bases and the V segment lost 5 bases, leaving 11 bases of the junction unmatched. The CDR3 is 16 residues long. The CDR3 region has the DNA TGTGCCAGCAGCGAAGTCCCGGGACAGGGGGCCGTTGGCTACACCTTC. Its translation is CASSEVPGQGAVGYTF.

The V and J genes are TRBV20-1 and TRBJ2-3; no definite D call. Per germline, CDR1 DFQATT and CDR2 SNEGSKA (reference sequence). The CDR3 covers 15 residues. V was clipped by 3 bases and J by 2 bases, with 15 bases between them. CDR3 residues: CSASDPSRVTDTQYF. The CDR3, as DNA: TGCAGTGCTAGTGATCCTTCCCGAGTCACAGATACGCAGTATTTT.

This clonotype has more than one count but fewer than ten. J is TRBJ1-2 and V is TRBV5-1; TRBD1 might be the D (5 bases). Germline CDR1 is SGHRS and CDR2 is YFSETQ. CDR3 length equals 15 residues. Trimming took off 0 bases at V and 3 bases at J, with 12 bases between the two ends. CDR3 bases: TGCGCCAGCAGCTTGGGGGCAGGGACCCACTATGGCTACACCTTC. This sequence encodes CASSLGAGTHYGYTF.

This clonotype was recorded many times. V gene TRBV7-2 combines with J gene TRBJ1-2, with 8 bases fitting TRBD1. Germline V gene sequence: CDR1 SGHTA, CDR2 FQGNSA. The V gene end was trimmed by 5 bases and the J gene end by 5 bases; junction bases not matched to a gene: 10. CDR3 length: 15 amino acids. The CDR3 DNA sequence: TGTGCCAGCAGCCCCGGGACAGGCCTCGGTTATGGCTACACCTTC. This encodes CASSPGTGLGYGYTF.

The chain couples TRBV6-2 or TRBV6-3 to TRBJ2-6; D is uncertain. Germline loops: CDR1 MNHEY, CDR2 SVGEGT. V was shortened by 5 bases and J by 6 bases, with 8 bases between the two germline ends. The CDR3 runs 13 residues. The CDR3, as DNA: TGTGCCAGCAGTATTAACCTGGCCAACGTCCTGACTTTC. Residues: CASSINLANVLTF.

This chain uses TRBV6-5 with TRBJ2-2, with 12 bases identical to TRBD1. The V gene end was trimmed by 6 bases and the J gene end by 7 bases; junction bases not matched to a gene: 9. From germline, CDR1 is MNHEY and CDR2 SVGAGI. CDR3 length: 16 amino acids. CDR3: CASRGQGAIGGGELFF. CDR3 DNA: TGTGCCAGCAGGGGACAGGGGGCCATCGGTGGCGGGGAGCTGTTTTTT.

The sample holds a few counts of this clonotype. The rearrangement uses TRBV20-1 and TRBJ1-2; 8 bases fit TRBD1. The CDR3 is made up of 16 amino acids. From germline, CDR1 is DFQATT and CDR2 SNEGSKA (reference sequence). Trimming took 5 bases from V and 6 from J; bases not matched to a gene: 17. CDR3 residues: CSALGQGRWPPHGYTF. CDR3 bases: TGCAGTGCTTTAGGACAGGGAAGGTGGCCTCCCCATGGCTACACCTTC.

The V and J genes are TRBV18 and TRBJ2-1, with a weak D call TRBD2 (7 bases). Trimming took 3 bases from V and 7 from J, leaving 16 bases between them. The length of the CDR3 is 15 residues. Germline assignment: CDR1 KGHSH and CDR2 LQKENI. The CDR3 DNA is TGTGCCAGCTCACCGGATATCGGGGGGCAGAATGAGCAGTTCTTC. This encodes CASSPDIGGQNEQFF.

In its sample, this clonotype was seen a few times. The J gene is TRBJ2-7, the V gene TRBV5-1; the D is unclear. CDR3 size: 14 residues. Trimming cost V 2 bases and J 7 bases, with 16 bases left between them. Germline V lookup: CDR1 SGHRS, CDR2 YFSETQ. In nucleotides, the CDR3 is TGCGCCAGCAGCTTCGACGGATACTACGTGGAGCAGTACTTC. It specifies CASSFDGYYVEQYF.

This clonotype occurred many times. The chain joins TRBV9 to TRBJ2-7; 7 bases fit TRBD2. The germline gives CDR1 SGDLS, CDR2 YYNGEE. The CDR3 extends over 14 amino acids. The ends lost 3 bases at V and 1 base at J; junction bases unmatched: 4. CDR3 in DNA: TGTGCCAGCAGCGAGAGCGGGGAATCCTACGAGCAGTACTTC. Protein sequence: CASSESGESYEQYF. The full variable domain, rest sourced from reference TRBV9 and TRBJ2-7, is DSGVTQTPKHLITATGQRVTLRCSPRSGDLSVYWYQQSLDQGLQFLIQYYNGEERAKGNILERFSAQQFPDLHSELNLSSLELGDSALYFCASSESGESYEQYFGPGTRLTVT.

This clonotype was found a few times. This chain joins TRBV12-3 or TRBV12-4 and TRBJ1-2; tentatively, D is TRBD1 (5 bases). The CDR3 has 13 amino acids. V lost 5 bases and J 6 bases, leaving 13 bases between the germline ends. This CDR3 is CASSPARGDGYTF. In nucleotides, the CDR3 is TGTGCCAGCAGTCCCGCGAGGGGAGATGGCTACACCTTC.

The J gene is TRBJ2-7, the V gene TRBV10-3; D might be TRBD1 or TRBD2, each matching 5 bases. Looked up from germline, CDR1 is ENHRY and CDR2 is SYGVKD. V gave up 8 bases and J gave up 2 bases, with 13 bases separating them. This CDR3 has 13 amino acids. The CDR3 spells CAIGEPGPYEQYF. Here the CDR3 DNA reads TGTGCCATCGGGGAACCGGGGCCCTACGAGCAGTACTTC.

The CDR3 spells CASSPRENGELFF. CDR3 sequence (DNA): TGTGCCAGCTCACCCAGGGAAAACGGGGAGCTGTTTTTT. The chain has TRBV18 and TRBJ2-2; perhaps TRBD1 as D (5 bases). CDR1 and CDR2 from the germline V gene are KGHSH and LQKENI. V was trimmed by 3 bases and J by 7 bases, leaving 9 bases between them. The CDR3 has 13 residues.